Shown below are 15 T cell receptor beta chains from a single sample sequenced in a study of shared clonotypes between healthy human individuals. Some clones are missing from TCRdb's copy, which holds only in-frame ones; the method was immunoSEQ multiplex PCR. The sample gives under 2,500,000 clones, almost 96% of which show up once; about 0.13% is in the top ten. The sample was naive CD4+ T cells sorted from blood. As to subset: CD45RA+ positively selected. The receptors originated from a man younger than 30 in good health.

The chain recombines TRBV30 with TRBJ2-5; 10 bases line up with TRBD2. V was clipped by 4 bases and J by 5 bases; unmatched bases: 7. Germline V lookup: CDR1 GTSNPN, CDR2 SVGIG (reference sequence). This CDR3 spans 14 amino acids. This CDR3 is CAWTSGRAVETQYF. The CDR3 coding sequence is TGTGCCTGGACCAGCGGGAGGGCCGTCGAGACCCAGTACTTC.

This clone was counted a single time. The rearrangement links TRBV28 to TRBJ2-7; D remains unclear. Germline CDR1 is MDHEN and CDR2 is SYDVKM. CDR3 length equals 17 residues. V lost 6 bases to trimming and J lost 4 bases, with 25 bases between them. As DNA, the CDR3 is TGTGCCAGCAGGCCCCCCCTTTTCGTCCTCAGCCCGTACGAGCAGTACTTC. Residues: CASRPPLFVLSPYEQYF.

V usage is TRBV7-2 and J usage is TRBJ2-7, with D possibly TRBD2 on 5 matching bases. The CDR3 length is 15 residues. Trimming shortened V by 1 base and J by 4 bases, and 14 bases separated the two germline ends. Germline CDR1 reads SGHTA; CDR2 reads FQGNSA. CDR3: CASSLGSRAPYEQYF. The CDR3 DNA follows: TGTGCCAGCAGCTTAGGGTCGAGGGCGCCGTACGAGCAGTACTTC.

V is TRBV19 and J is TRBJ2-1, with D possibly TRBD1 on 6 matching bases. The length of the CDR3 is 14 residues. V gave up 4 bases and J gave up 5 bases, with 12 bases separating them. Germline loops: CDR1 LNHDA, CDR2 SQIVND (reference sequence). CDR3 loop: CASSTGDINNEQFF. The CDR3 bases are TGTGCCAGTAGTACCGGGGACATCAACAATGAGCAGTTCTTC.

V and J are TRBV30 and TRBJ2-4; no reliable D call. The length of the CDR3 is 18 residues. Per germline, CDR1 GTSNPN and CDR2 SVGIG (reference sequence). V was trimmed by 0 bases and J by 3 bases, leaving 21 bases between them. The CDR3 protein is CAWSVPAGGVKDKNIQYF. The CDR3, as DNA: TGTGCCTGGAGTGTACCGGCCGGCGGTGTGAAGGACAAAAACATTCAGTACTTC.

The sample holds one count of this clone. The CDR3 sequence: CASSYPSPGLGRETQYF. CDR3 sequence (DNA): TGTGCCAGCAGTTATCCATCACCGGGACTGGGCAGAGAGACCCAGTACTTC. The chain recombines TRBV28 with TRBJ2-5; D may be TRBD2 (6 bases). Looked up from germline, CDR1 is MDHEN and CDR2 is SYDVKM. This CDR3 is built from 17 residues. Trimming removed 4 bases at V and 4 bases at J, with 22 bases between.

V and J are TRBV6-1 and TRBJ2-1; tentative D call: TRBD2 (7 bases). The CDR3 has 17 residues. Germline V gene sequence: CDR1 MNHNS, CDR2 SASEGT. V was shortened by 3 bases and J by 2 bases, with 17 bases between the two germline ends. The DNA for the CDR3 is TGTGCCAGCAGTGAGGCCCTCGGGGGGCCTACCTACAATGAGCAGTTCTTC. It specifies CASSEALGGPTYNEQFF.

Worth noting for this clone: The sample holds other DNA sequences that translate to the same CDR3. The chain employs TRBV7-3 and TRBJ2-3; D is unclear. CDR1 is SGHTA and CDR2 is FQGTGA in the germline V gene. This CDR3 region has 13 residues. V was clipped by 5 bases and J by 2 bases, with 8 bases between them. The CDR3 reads CASSPTYTDTQYF. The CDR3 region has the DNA TGTGCCAGCAGCCCCACTTACACAGATACGCAGTATTTT.

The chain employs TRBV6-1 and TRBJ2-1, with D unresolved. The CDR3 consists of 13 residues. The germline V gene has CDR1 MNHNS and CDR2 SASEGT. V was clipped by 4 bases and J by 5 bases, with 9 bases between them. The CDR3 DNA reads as TGTGCCAGCAGTGCCTGGACGGACAATGAGCAGTTCTTC. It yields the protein CASSAWTDNEQFF.

CDR3 DNA: TGTGCCATCATGAGGGGAATATCGAGCGGGGAGCTGTTTTTT. Translated, it gives CAIMRGISSGELFF. V usage is TRBV10-3 and J usage is TRBJ2-2; D assignment may be TRBD1 or TRBD2 (5 bases each). Germline CDR1 is ENHRY and CDR2 is SYGVKD. The CDR3 runs 14 residues. V lost 7 bases and J 7 bases, leaving 16 bases between the germline ends.

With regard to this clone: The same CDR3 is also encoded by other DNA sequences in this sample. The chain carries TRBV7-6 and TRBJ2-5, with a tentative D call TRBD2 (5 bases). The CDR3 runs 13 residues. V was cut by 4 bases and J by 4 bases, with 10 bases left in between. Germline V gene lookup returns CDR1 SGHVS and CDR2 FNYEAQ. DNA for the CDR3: TGTGCCAGCAGCTCGTTAGCGTCAGAGACCCAGTACTTC. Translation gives CASSSLASETQYF.

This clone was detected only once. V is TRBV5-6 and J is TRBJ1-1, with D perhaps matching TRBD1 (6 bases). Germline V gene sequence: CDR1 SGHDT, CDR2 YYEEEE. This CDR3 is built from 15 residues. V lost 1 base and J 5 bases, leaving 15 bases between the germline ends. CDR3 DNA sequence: TGTGCCAGCAGCTTGTCGGGGGGCGTTGGGACTGAAGCTTTCTTT. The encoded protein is CASSLSGGVGTEAFF.

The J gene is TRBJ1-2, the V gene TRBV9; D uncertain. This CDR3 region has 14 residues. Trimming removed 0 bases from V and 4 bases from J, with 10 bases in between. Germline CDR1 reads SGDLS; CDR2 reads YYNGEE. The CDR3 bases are TGTGCCAGCAGCGTAGGATCAGAGACCTATGGCTACACCTTC. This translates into CASSVGSETYGYTF.

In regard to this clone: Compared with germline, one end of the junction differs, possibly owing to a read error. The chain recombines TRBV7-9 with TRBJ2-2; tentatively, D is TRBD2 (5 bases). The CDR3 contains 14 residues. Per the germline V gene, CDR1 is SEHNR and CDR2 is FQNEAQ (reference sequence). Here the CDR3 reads CASSTRTDTGELFF. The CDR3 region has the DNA TGCGCCAGCAGCACGCGGACTGACACCGGGGAGCTGTTTTTT. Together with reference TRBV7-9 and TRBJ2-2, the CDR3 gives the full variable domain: DTGVSQNPRHKITKRGQNVTFRCDPISEHNRLYWYRQTLGQGPEFLTYFQNEAQLEKSRLLSDRFSAERPKGSFSTLEIQRTEQGDSAMYLCASSTRTDTGELFFGEGSRLTVL.

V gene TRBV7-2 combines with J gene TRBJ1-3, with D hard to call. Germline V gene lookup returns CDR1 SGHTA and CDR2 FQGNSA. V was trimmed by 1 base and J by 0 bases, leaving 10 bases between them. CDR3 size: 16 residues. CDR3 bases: TGTGCCAGCAGCTTAGGGTTGGAGGACTCTGGAAACACCATATATTTT. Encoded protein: CASSLGLEDSGNTIYF.